This T cell receptor beta chain was sequenced for a study of blood T cell repertoires in COVID-19. Background on the study: Samples taken during acute and convalescent COVID-19 were collected in the United States, Italy and Spain. Sources were T cells, B-cell-depleted T cells, or PBMCs; the material itself was cDNA or gDNA.

Seattle participants joined during active infection and were tracked over time. Trimming took 9 bases from V and 3 from J; bases not matched to a gene: 18. The CDR3 length is 17 residues. Germline CDR1 reads MNHEY; CDR2 reads SMNVEV (reference sequence). Original data processing: Amplifying reference gene primers gave estimates of nucleated cell counts. Sequencing was performed with immunoSEQ multiplex PCR; in TCRdb, only in-frame clones are kept and a portion is missing. The V and J calls and clone size are taken from that table; D and trimming were inferred from the DNA. The table includes 250,000 to 350,000 clones, 85% to 90% detected once.

Sequenced material: peripheral blood. The sequence came from a woman between 25 and 40 years old with COVID-19, enrolled during active disease. J is TRBJ1-1 and V is TRBV27; TRBD1 agrees at 8 bases. The CDR3 region has the DNA TGTGCCAGTAGACAAAACTTCAGGGGGCGCGGGGACACTGAAGCTTTCTTT. Translation: CASRQNFRGRGDTEAFF.